A single sample is the source of the 20 T cell receptor beta chains below, sequenced in a study of OX40 agonist ivuxolimab in advanced cancers. TCRdb keeps only in-frame clones here, not all; method: immunoSEQ multiplex PCR. The sample lists tens of thousands of clones, approximately 90% seen once, with roughly 0.51% in the top ten. Sequencing was performed on CD4+ or CD8+ T cells sorted from blood, taken in a trial of the OX40 agonist ivuxolimab. These receptors were collected from an adult with an advanced solid tumor such as melanoma, head and neck, liver or kidney cancer.

J is TRBJ2-2 and V is TRBV30; weak D call: TRBD1 (5 bases). The V end lost 4 bases, the J end lost 3 bases, and 12 bases lay between the germline ends. CDR1 is GTSNPN, CDR2 SVGIG, per germline (reference sequence). This CDR3 has 14 amino acids. Written as DNA, the CDR3 is TGTGCCTGGAAAGGGGATCGTGACACCGGGGAGCTGTTTTTT. It translates to CAWKGDRDTGELFF.

The chain carries TRBV6-5 and TRBJ1-1; no firm D call. Trimming removed 10 bases at V and 0 bases at J, with 12 bases between. Germline CDR1 and CDR2: MNHEY and SVGAGI. The CDR3 has 13 residues. In nucleotides, the CDR3 is TGTGCCACGTCTCGCCTGATGAACACTGAAGCTTTCTTT. Residues: CATSRLMNTEAFF.

The chain is built from TRBV28 and TRBJ2-7; 8 bases are shared with TRBD2. V was pared by 5 bases and J by 2 bases, with 5 bases of the junction left unmatched. The germline gives CDR1 MDHEN, CDR2 SYDVKM. The CDR3 has 14 amino acids. The DNA for the CDR3 is TGTGCCAGCAGTCCACCGGGACTAGCCTACGAGCAGTACTTC. Translating it yields CASSPPGLAYEQYF.

J is TRBJ2-7 and V is TRBV28; TRBD1 aligns across 7 bases. Germline CDR1 reads MDHEN; CDR2 reads SYDVKM. The CDR3 is 14 amino acids. Trimming took 4 bases from V and 4 from J; bases not matched to a gene: 7. The chain's CDR3 is CASSSRQGVYEQYF. CDR3 nucleotides: TGTGCCAGCAGTTCCCGACAGGGCGTGTACGAGCAGTACTTC.

The V gene is TRBV14, the J gene TRBJ2-3; D ambiguous. CDR3 length equals 13 residues. V was cut by 0 bases and J by 2 bases, with 3 bases left in between. Germline lookup yields CDR1 SGHDN and CDR2 FVKESK. DNA for the CDR3: TGTGCCAGCAGCCAAGACCACACAGATACGCAGTATTTT. Translated, it gives CASSQDHTDTQYF.

V is TRBV10-1 and J is TRBJ1-1, with TRBD1 matching over 9 bases. Per germline, CDR1 WNHNN and CDR2 SYGVQD (reference sequence). V gave up 7 bases and J gave up 3 bases; unmatched junction bases: 6. There are 14 residues in the CDR3. The DNA of the CDR3 is TGCGCCAGCACCGGGACAGGGATGTACACTGAAGCTTTCTTT. It codes for CASTGTGMYTEAFF.

The chain couples TRBV5-6 to TRBJ1-4; the D gene is possibly TRBD1 (5 bases). This CDR3 has 13 residues. Trimming pared 7 bases from V and 8 bases from J, leaving 15 bases between. Germline CDR1 reads SGHDT; CDR2 reads YYEEEE. The CDR3 spells CASSLGVGEKLFF. In DNA form, the CDR3 reads TGTGCCAGCTCGTTGGGGGTAGGGGAAAAACTGTTTTTT. The full variable domain, with the rest looked up from reference TRBV5-6 and TRBJ1-4, is DAGVTQSPTHLIKTRGQQVTLRCSPKSGHDTVSWYQQALGQGPQFIFQYYEEEERQRGNFPDRFSGHQFPNYSSELNVNALLLGDSALYLCASSLGVGEKLFFGSGTQLSVL.

The chain joins TRBV6-6 to TRBJ2-7, with 8 positions matching TRBD2. There are 14 residues in the CDR3. Germline CDR1 and CDR2: MNHNY and SVGAGI (reference sequence). Unmatched junction bases numbered 6, after V lost 6 bases and J lost 2 bases. The CDR3 loop is CASSPHGRAYEQYF. DNA for the CDR3: TGTGCCAGCAGCCCTCACGGGAGGGCCTACGAGCAGTACTTC.

The V and J genes are TRBV2 and TRBJ2-3, with D perhaps TRBD2 (5 bases). With 7 bases removed from V and 3 bases from J, the gap between germline ends came to 11 bases. Per the germline V gene, CDR1 is SNHLY and CDR2 is FYNNEI. The length of the CDR3 is 13 residues. In DNA form, the CDR3 reads TGTGCCAGCAACCGGGAAAAGACAGATACGCAGTATTTT. It translates to CASNREKTDTQYF.

The chain employs TRBV6-1 and TRBJ1-2, with 7 bases lining up with TRBD1. The CDR3 contains 15 residues. Per the germline V gene, CDR1 is MNHNS and CDR2 is SASEGT. V lost 6 bases to trimming and J lost 6 bases; unmatched junction nucleotides: 13. CDR3 sequence reads: CASSWLGQSVDGYTF. The DNA for the CDR3 is TGTGCCAGCAGCTGGCTGGGACAGTCCGTCGATGGCTACACCTTC.

This chain joins TRBV5-4 and TRBJ1-6; maybe TRBD1 (5 bases). The ends were cut back, 6 bases at V and 7 bases at J, with 14 bases in the middle. CDR1 is SGHNT, CDR2 YYREEE, per germline (reference sequence). The CDR3 runs 14 residues. As DNA, the CDR3 is TGTGCCAGCACCGCGGGGCGGCAGAATTCACCCCTCCACTTT. It codes for CASTAGRQNSPLHF.

This chain links TRBV27 with TRBJ2-5, with 7 bases fitting TRBD1. V was pared by 4 bases and J by 4 bases, with 3 bases of the junction left unmatched. The V gene's germline CDR1 is MNHEY and CDR2 SMNVEV (reference sequence). The CDR3 is made up of 13 amino acids. CDR3: CASSWDRIETQYF. The DNA of the CDR3 is TGTGCCAGCAGTTGGGACAGAATAGAGACCCAGTACTTC.

This clone was counted a single time. The gene calls are TRBV2 and TRBJ2-7, with 9 positions matching TRBD1. The CDR3 loop spans 15 amino acids. Germline values: CDR1 SNHLY, CDR2 FYNNEI. V shed 6 bases, J shed 2 bases, and the junction held 8 bases outside the gene matches. The CDR3 loop reads CASREGQGLTYEQYF. The CDR3 region has the DNA TGTGCCAGCAGGGAGGGACAGGGACTAACCTACGAGCAGTACTTC. The complete variable domain, with remaining parts taken from reference TRBV2 and TRBJ2-7, reads EPEVTQTPSHQVTQMGQEVILRCVPISNHLYFYWYRQILGQKVEFLVSFYNNEISEKSEIFDDQFSVERPDGSNFTLKIRSTKLEDSAMYFCASREGQGLTYEQYFGPGTRLTVT.

This chain links TRBV28 with TRBJ2-1; 13 nucleotides match TRBD2. The CDR3 is 15 residues long. CDR1 MDHEN and CDR2 SYDVKM come from the germline V gene. Losses at the gene ends were 2 bases for V and 9 bases for J; bases not matched to a gene: 4. CDR3: CASSLQGLAGIEQFF. Written as DNA, the CDR3 is TGTGCCAGCAGTTTACAGGGACTAGCGGGAATTGAGCAGTTCTTC.

DNA for the CDR3: TGTGCCAGCAGCTCAGGGGGGACTAGCGGCAATGAGCAGTTCTTC. This sequence encodes CASSSGGTSGNEQFF. The gene calls are TRBV11-3 and TRBJ2-1; 11 bases line up with TRBD2. After removal of 4 bases from V and 6 bases from J, the junction contained 5 bases not matched to a gene. The CDR3 runs to 15 residues. CDR1 and CDR2 (germline): SGHNT, YENEEA.

The genes are TRBV7-9 and TRBJ2-3; D may match TRBD1 or TRBD2 (6 bases each). Looked up from germline, CDR1 is SEHNR and CDR2 is FQNEAQ (reference sequence). V shed 7 bases and J shed 2 bases, with 16 bases lying between them. This CDR3 is 15 amino acids long. CDR3 region: CASTRRGRITDTQYF. CDR3 bases: TGTGCCAGCACCCGACGGGGGCGGATCACAGATACGCAGTATTTT.

This chain links TRBV6-5 with TRBJ1-2; D uncertain. Germline values: CDR1 MNHEY, CDR2 SVGAGI. The CDR3 runs to 13 residues. V shed 5 bases and J shed 4 bases, with 11 bases lying between them. CDR3 residues: CASSPYGSYGYTF. CDR3 sequence (DNA): TGTGCCAGCAGTCCTTATGGGTCCTATGGCTACACCTTC.

The J gene is TRBJ1-4, the V gene TRBV19; 7 bases match TRBD1. The V gene end was trimmed by 7 bases and the J gene end by 0 bases; junction bases not matched to a gene: 5. The CDR3 runs to 15 residues. Germline CDR1 LNHDA, CDR2 SQIVND (reference sequence). CDR3 in amino acids: CASKGQRATNEKLFF. Written as DNA, the CDR3 is TGTGCCAGTAAGGGACAGAGAGCAACTAATGAAAAACTGTTTTTT.

The chain joins TRBV5-1 to TRBJ2-6; D not certain. In germline, CDR1 is SGHRS, CDR2 YFSETQ. This CDR3 has 16 residues. Trimming shortened V by 0 bases and J by 0 bases, and 7 bases separated the two germline ends. CDR3 in DNA: TGCGCCAGCAGCTTGGATGGGAACTCTGGGGCCAACGTCCTGACTTTC. It is translated as CASSLDGNSGANVLTF.

V usage is TRBV7-5 and J usage is TRBJ1-1; TRBD1, the table's D call, was not compared with the DNA. TRBV7-5 is reported as a pseudogene. The CDR3 has 10 residues. The CDR3 here is CARLGAEAFF. In DNA form, the CDR3 reads TGTGCCAGATTAGGGGCTGAAGCTTTCTTT.